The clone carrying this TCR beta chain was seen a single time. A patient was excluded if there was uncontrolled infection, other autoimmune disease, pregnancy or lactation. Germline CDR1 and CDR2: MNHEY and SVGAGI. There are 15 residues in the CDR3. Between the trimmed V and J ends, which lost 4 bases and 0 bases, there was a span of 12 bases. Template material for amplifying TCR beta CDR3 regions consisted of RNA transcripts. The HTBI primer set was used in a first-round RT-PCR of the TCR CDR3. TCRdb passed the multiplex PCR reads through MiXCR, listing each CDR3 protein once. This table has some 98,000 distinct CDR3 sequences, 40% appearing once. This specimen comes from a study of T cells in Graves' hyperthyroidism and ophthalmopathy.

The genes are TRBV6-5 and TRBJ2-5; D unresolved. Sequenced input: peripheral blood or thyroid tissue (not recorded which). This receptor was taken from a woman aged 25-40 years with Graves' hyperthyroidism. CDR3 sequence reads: CASSFWAANQETQYF. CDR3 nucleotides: TGTGCCAGCAGTTTCTGGGCCGCGAACCAAGAGACCCAGTACTTC.